The next 5 T cell receptor beta chains were all read from a single sample in a study of shared clonotypes between healthy human individuals. Generated by immunoSEQ multiplex PCR, the TCRdb table keeps only in-frame clones and is missing some. The sample has roughly 500,000 clones, about three quarters seen once. Sequenced: PBMCs. The receptor set was obtained from a woman aged 40 to 55 in good health. Some clones in this sample may be carry-over from other donors' samples.

About this clone: This may stem from a read error, because a much larger clone lies one nucleotide away. This same CDR3 is encoded by further DNA sequences in the sample. Here the CDR3 reads CSVVIVNYGYTF. CDR3 DNA: TGCAGCGTTGTAATCGTCAACTATGGCTACACCTTT. This chain connects TRBV29-1 to TRBJ1-2; D unresolved. CDR1 is SQVTM, CDR2 ANQGSEA, per germline. This CDR3 is built from 12 residues.

This clone came up many times. The chain joins TRBV19 to TRBJ2-7, with D uncertain. CDR3 length: 11 residues. Germline lookup yields CDR1 LNHDA and CDR2 SQIVND (reference sequence). Trimming pared 6 bases from V and 5 bases from J, leaving 8 bases between. The CDR3 here is CASSHQNEQYF. DNA of the CDR3: TGTGCCAGTAGCCATCAGAACGAGCAGTACTTC.

The V and J genes are TRBV7-9 and TRBJ1-5; D perhaps matches TRBD1 (6 bases). Germline values: CDR1 SEHNR, CDR2 FQNEAQ (reference sequence). The CDR3 runs 17 residues. With 4 bases removed from V and 1 base from J, the gap between germline ends came to 17 bases. The CDR3 region is CASSYRQANSSNQPQHF. The CDR3 bases are TGTGCCAGCAGCTACAGACAGGCAAATTCGAGCAATCAGCCCCAGCATTTT. Full variable domain (remainder filled in from reference TRBV7-9 and TRBJ1-5): DTGVSQNPRHKITKRGQNVTFRCDPISEHNRLYWYRQTLGQGPEFLTYFQNEAQLEKSRLLSDRFSAERPKGSFSTLEIQRTEQGDSAMYLCASSYRQANSSNQPQHFGDGTRLSIL.

J is TRBJ2-7 and V is TRBV28; 15 bases line up with TRBD2. Trimming at V came to 6 bases and at J to 6 bases, leaving 15 bases not matched to a gene. This CDR3 contains 18 residues. CDR1 is MDHEN, CDR2 SYDVKM, per germline. Written as DNA, the CDR3 is TGTGCCAGCAGATACTCCGCCGGACTAGCGGGAGGGCCGGGCGAGCAGTACTTC. This sequence encodes CASRYSAGLAGGPGEQYF.

The gene calls are TRBV2 and TRBJ2-3, with a weak D call TRBD2 (6 bases). Trimming pared 8 bases from V and 2 bases from J, leaving 14 bases between. Germline V gene lookup returns CDR1 SNHLY and CDR2 FYNNEI. The length of the CDR3 is 14 residues. The CDR3 nucleotides are TGTGCCAGCGTCGGGTGGGAGGCCACAGATACGCAGTATTTT. Its translation: CASVGWEATDTQYF.